This entry lists 25 T cell receptor beta chains sequenced from one sample in a study of blood T cell repertoires in COVID-19. Assay: immunoSEQ multiplex PCR; the TCRdb copy retains only in-frame clones and omits some. The table shows hundreds of thousands of clones, with around 88% occurring only once. Sequencing was done on a sample of peripheral blood. Receptor source: a woman in her twenties or thirties with COVID-19, enrolled during active disease.

The chain couples TRBV7-9 to TRBJ2-2; D is unclear. V lost 4 bases and J lost 5, with 20 bases in between. Germline CDR1 reads SEHNR; CDR2 reads FQNEAQ (reference sequence). The CDR3 covers 17 residues. The CDR3 protein is CASSSRRVSTRTGELFF. CDR3 nucleotide sequence: TGTGCCAGCAGCTCACGCCGGGTCTCTACTCGGACCGGGGAGCTGTTTTTT.

This sequence joins TRBV7-9 and TRBJ1-2; D gene ambiguous. V was trimmed by 5 bases and J by 3 bases, leaving 10 bases between them. Germline V CDR1 and CDR2: SEHNR, FQNEAQ (reference sequence). This CDR3 region has 13 residues. The CDR3 DNA reads TGTGCCAGCAGCCCACTCGGGGACTATGGCTACACCTTC. Translation: CASSPLGDYGYTF.

This clone was recorded only once. This chain joins TRBV4-2 and TRBJ2-3, with D possibly being TRBD1 (6 bases). The V end was cut by 4 bases, the J end by 0 bases, with 14 bases between. Germline assignment: CDR1 LGHNA and CDR2 YNFKEQ. This CDR3 comprises 16 residues. In DNA, the CDR3 is TGTGCCAGCAGCCTTTCGGACAGTCCAAGCACAGATACGCAGTATTTT. The encoded protein is CASSLSDSPSTDTQYF.

The CDR3 coding sequence is TGCGCCAGCAGCTTGGCCGGCAGGACTGAAGCTTTCTTT. It translates to CASSLAGRTEAFF. The rearrangement uses TRBV5-1 and TRBJ1-1; D gene ambiguous. Trimming took off 0 bases at V and 5 bases at J, with 8 bases between the two ends. Per the germline V gene, CDR1 is SGHRS and CDR2 is YFSETQ. The CDR3 runs to 13 residues.

J is TRBJ1-4 and V is TRBV6-2 or TRBV6-3; D unresolved. This CDR3 contains 15 residues. Trimming took 6 bases from V and 0 from J, leaving 11 bases between them. Per germline, CDR1 MNHEY and CDR2 SVGEGT. The CDR3 bases are TGTGCCAGCAGCGGTCAGTTTGCAACTAATGAAAAACTGTTTTTT. Protein: CASSGQFATNEKLFF.

J is TRBJ2-1 and V is TRBV9; D possibly corresponds to TRBD2 (7 bases). The germline V gene encodes CDR1 SGDLS and CDR2 YYNGEE. This CDR3 is 17 amino acids long. The germline V and J ends were trimmed by 4 bases and 0 bases, with 17 bases remaining between them. The CDR3 DNA reads TGTGCCAGCAGCCCCTTGGGGGGGGGCTTCTCCTACAATGAGCAGTTCTTC. Translation: CASSPLGGGFSYNEQFF.

This clone was found once. This chain links TRBV28 with TRBJ1-3, with 7 bases fitting TRBD1. The V and J ends lost 2 bases and 9 bases, in that order; junction bases with no gene match: 7. From germline, CDR1 is MDHEN and CDR2 SYDVKM. The CDR3 has 14 amino acids. DNA for the CDR3: TGTGCCAGCAGTTTACCGCCAGGGGGAGGCACCATATATTTT. It specifies CASSLPPGGGTIYF.

This clone was picked up one time. V usage is TRBV6-2 or TRBV6-3 and J usage is TRBJ2-2, with 7 bases fitting TRBD1. Germline V gene lookup returns CDR1 MNHEY and CDR2 SVGEGT. The V segment lost 2 bases and the J segment 0 bases; nucleotides outside the gene matches: 3. The CDR3 consists of 16 residues. In DNA form, the CDR3 reads TGTGCCAGCAGTTACGGGACAGCTACGAACACCGGGGAGCTGTTTTTT. Translating it yields CASSYGTATNTGELFF.

V usage is TRBV7-2 and J usage is TRBJ2-3; D perhaps matches TRBD1 (5 bases). The CDR3 is 11 amino acids. CDR1 and CDR2 (germline): SGHTA, FQGNSA. V gave up 2 bases and J gave up 10 bases, with 7 bases separating them. CDR3 sequence: CASSLQGAQYF. The CDR3 bases are TGTGCCAGCAGCTTACAAGGGGCGCAGTATTTT.

The chain recombines TRBV6-5 with TRBJ2-5; D may be TRBD2 (5 bases). The CDR3 consists of 10 residues. The germline V gene has CDR1 MNHEY and CDR2 SVGAGI. V was trimmed by 8 bases and J by 7 bases, leaving 8 bases between them. The CDR3 loop is CASGRGTQYF. The CDR3 bases are TGTGCCAGCGGTCGGGGGACCCAGTACTTC.

The chain employs TRBV4-2 and TRBJ2-5; tentative D call: TRBD2 (6 bases). Trimming left V 3 bases short and J 5 bases short, with 13 bases between. This CDR3 region has 14 residues. The germline V gene has CDR1 LGHNA and CDR2 YNFKEQ. The CDR3 reads CASSQGGAGETQYF. CDR3 nucleotide sequence: TGTGCCAGCAGCCAGGGCGGAGCGGGCGAGACCCAGTACTTC.

V and J are TRBV7-2 and TRBJ2-5, with TRBD2 identical over 14 bases. The CDR3 has 15 amino acids. Trimming took 5 bases from V and 5 from J; bases not matched to a gene: 4. Looked up from germline, CDR1 is SGHTA and CDR2 is FQGNSA. The CDR3 loop reads CASSPRLAGGETQYF. For the CDR3, the DNA is TGTGCCAGCAGCCCGAGACTAGCGGGAGGGGAGACCCAGTACTTC.

The sample holds one count of this clone. This rearrangement joins TRBV7-2 to TRBJ2-1; D is undetermined. There are 19 residues in the CDR3. The V end was cut by 2 bases, the J end by 0 bases, with 20 bases between. CDR1 is SGHTA and CDR2 is FQGNSA in the germline V gene. Here the CDR3 DNA reads TGTGCCAGCAGCTTAAGCCGCGGAGTTGCGAGTAGCTCCTACAATGAGCAGTTCTTC. Amino acids: CASSLSRGVASSSYNEQFF.

J is TRBJ1-5 and V is TRBV6-6; a weak D match, TRBD1 (5 bases). Trimming pared 4 bases from V and 6 bases from J, leaving 7 bases between. This CDR3 spans 12 amino acids. Per germline, CDR1 MNHNY and CDR2 SVGAGI (reference sequence). CDR3 region: CASSSQGQPQHF. CDR3 in DNA: TGTGCCAGCAGTTCTCAGGGTCAGCCCCAGCATTTT.

V usage is TRBV7-6 and J usage is TRBJ2-2; unclear D gene. V was trimmed by 2 bases and J by 4 bases, leaving 8 bases between them. The CDR3 is 14 amino acids. In germline, CDR1 is SGHVS, CDR2 FNYEAQ. In nucleotides, the CDR3 is TGTGCCAGCAGCTTACTAGGCGGCACCGGGGAGCTGTTTTTT. This gives the protein CASSLLGGTGELFF.

The rearrangement uses TRBV27 and TRBJ2-1; no clear D. Germline values: CDR1 MNHEY, CDR2 SMNVEV (reference sequence). V dropped 3 bases and J dropped 0 bases, with 3 bases sitting between them. The CDR3 is made up of 13 amino acids. The CDR3 DNA reads as TGTGCCAGCAGTTTGAGCTCCTACAATGAGCAGTTCTTC. It is translated as CASSLSSYNEQFF.

This sequence joins TRBV18 and TRBJ1-3, with D tentatively TRBD1 (5 bases). From germline, CDR1 is KGHSH and CDR2 LQKENI. The CDR3 covers 15 residues. V was trimmed by 6 bases and J by 4 bases, leaving 16 bases between them. The CDR3 here is CASSLGGTEGNTIYF. The CDR3 DNA reads TGTGCCAGCTCCTTAGGCGGGACGGAAGGAAACACCATATATTTT.

Only one count was recorded for this clone. As DNA, the CDR3 is TGTGCCTGGAGGGCACTAGCGGACACAGATACGCAGTATTTT. It codes for CAWRALADTDTQYF. This chain joins TRBV30 and TRBJ2-3; 8 bases are a match to TRBD2. Germline-derived CDR1 and CDR2 are GTSNPN and SVGIG (reference sequence). The CDR3 is 14 amino acids. V lost 3 bases and J lost 2; bases outside the gene matches: 4.

V gene TRBV6-5 combines with J gene TRBJ1-6, with 8 bases aligning to TRBD1. This CDR3 has 15 residues. Germline V gene data show CDR1 as MNHEY and CDR2 as SVGAGI. V was clipped by 4 bases and J by 10 bases; unmatched bases: 9. The CDR3 reads CASSSTTGAESPLHF. The CDR3 DNA reads as TGTGCCAGCAGTTCGACGACAGGGGCCGAGTCACCCCTCCACTTT.

V usage is TRBV24-1 and J usage is TRBJ2-4, with D perhaps TRBD2 (5 bases). The CDR3 runs 13 residues. Trimming pared 7 bases from V and 0 bases from J, leaving 6 bases between. CDR1 and CDR2 (germline): KGHDR, SFDVKD. The CDR3 DNA sequence: TGTGCCACCAGCGGAGGAGCCAAAAACATTCAGTACTTC. Its translation is CATSGGAKNIQYF.

The V and J genes are TRBV7-9 and TRBJ1-1, with D maybe TRBD1 (5 bases). The V end was cut by 1 base, the J end by 11 bases, with 17 bases between. The CDR3 totals 14 residues. Germline V CDR1 and CDR2: SEHNR, FQNEAQ (reference sequence). The CDR3 reads CASSLDGGGRDAFF. DNA of the CDR3: TGTGCCAGCAGCTTAGATGGGGGAGGGCGGGACGCTTTCTTT. The full variable domain, in which reference TRBV7-9 and TRBJ1-1 provide the parts outside the CDR3, is DTGVSQNPRHKITKRGQNVTFRCDPISEHNRLYWYRQTLGQGPEFLTYFQNEAQLEKSRLLSDRFSAERPKGSFSTLEIQRTEQGDSAMYLCASSLDGGGRDAFFGQGTRLTVV.

J is TRBJ1-2 and V is TRBV19; 10 bases align to TRBD1. This CDR3 spans 16 amino acids. With V trimmed by 3 bases and J by 1 base, 5 bases remained unmatched. From germline, CDR1 is LNHDA and CDR2 SQIVND (reference sequence). The CDR3 sequence is CASSITGTGVNYGYTF. CDR3 nucleotide sequence: TGTGCCAGTAGTATTACCGGGACAGGGGTTAACTATGGCTACACCTTC.

J is TRBJ2-2 and V is TRBV2, with 14 bases that match TRBD2. The CDR3 runs 15 residues. Germline lookup yields CDR1 SNHLY and CDR2 FYNNEI. With 7 bases clipped from V and 7 bases from J, the junction kept 5 bases outside the gene matches. The DNA of the CDR3 is TGTGCCAGCACCCGACTAGCGGGGGGGATCGGGGAGCTGTTTTTT. Translated, it gives CASTRLAGGIGELFF.

The chain is built from TRBV19 and TRBJ1-2, with a weak D call TRBD1 (6 bases). Germline CDR1 LNHDA, CDR2 SQIVND (reference sequence). V was clipped by 6 bases and J by 4 bases, with 15 bases between them. The CDR3 has 14 amino acids. The CDR3, as DNA: TGTGCCAGTAGCCACCGGGACATCCGCTATGGCTACACCTTC. This encodes CASSHRDIRYGYTF.

This chain uses TRBV2 with TRBJ1-3, with 9 bases fitting TRBD1. CDR3 size: 14 residues. Germline-derived CDR1 and CDR2 are SNHLY and FYNNEI. J gave up 9 bases and V 3 bases, and 6 bases lay outside the gene matches. CDR3 protein: CASSEWTGDGTIYF. CDR3 DNA: TGTGCCAGCAGTGAGTGGACAGGGGATGGCACCATATATTTT. Using reference TRBV2 and TRBJ1-3 for the parts outside the CDR3, the full variable domain is EPEVTQTPSHQVTQMGQEVILRCVPISNHLYFYWYRQILGQKVEFLVSFYNNEISEKSEIFDDQFSVERPDGSNFTLKIRSTKLEDSAMYFCASSEWTGDGTIYFGEGSWLTVV.